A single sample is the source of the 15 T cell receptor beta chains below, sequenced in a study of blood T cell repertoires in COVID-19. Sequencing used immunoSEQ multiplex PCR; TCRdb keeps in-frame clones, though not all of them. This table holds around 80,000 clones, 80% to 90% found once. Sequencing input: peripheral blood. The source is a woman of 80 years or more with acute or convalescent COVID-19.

In nucleotides, the CDR3 is TGCGCCAGCAGCTTGGGTGGGGGCGCTAGGTCCTACGAGCAGTACTTC. Protein sequence: CASSLGGGARSYEQYF. This chain uses TRBV5-1 with TRBJ2-7; D is perhaps TRBD1 (6 bases). The ends were cut back, 0 bases at V and 1 base at J, with 14 bases in the middle. The CDR3 extends over 16 amino acids. From germline, CDR1 is SGHRS and CDR2 YFSETQ.

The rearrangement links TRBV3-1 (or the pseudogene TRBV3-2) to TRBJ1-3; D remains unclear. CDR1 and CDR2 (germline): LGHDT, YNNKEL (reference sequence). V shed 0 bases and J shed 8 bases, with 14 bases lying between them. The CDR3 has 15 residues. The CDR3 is CASSQEATAGYTIYF. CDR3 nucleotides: TGTGCCAGCAGCCAAGAAGCGACGGCGGGGTACACCATATATTTT.

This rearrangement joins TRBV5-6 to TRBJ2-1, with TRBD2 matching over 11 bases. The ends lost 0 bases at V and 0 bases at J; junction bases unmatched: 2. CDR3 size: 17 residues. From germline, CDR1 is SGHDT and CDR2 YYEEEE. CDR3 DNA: TGTGCCAGCAGCTTGGTGACTAGCGGGACCTCCTACAATGAGCAGTTCTTC. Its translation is CASSLVTSGTSYNEQFF.

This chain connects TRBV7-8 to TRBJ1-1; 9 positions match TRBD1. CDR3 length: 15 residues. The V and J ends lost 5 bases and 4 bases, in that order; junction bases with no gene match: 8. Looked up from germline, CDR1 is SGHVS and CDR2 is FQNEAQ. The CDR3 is CASSVETGGITEAFF. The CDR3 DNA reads TGTGCCAGCAGCGTCGAGACAGGGGGAATCACTGAAGCTTTCTTT. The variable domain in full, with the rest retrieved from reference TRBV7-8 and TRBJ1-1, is GAGVSQSPRYKVAKRGQDVALRCDPISGHVSLFWYQQALGQGPEFLTYFQNEAQLDKSGLPSDRFFAERPEGSVSTLKIQRTQQEDSAVYLCASSVETGGITEAFFGQGTRLTVV.

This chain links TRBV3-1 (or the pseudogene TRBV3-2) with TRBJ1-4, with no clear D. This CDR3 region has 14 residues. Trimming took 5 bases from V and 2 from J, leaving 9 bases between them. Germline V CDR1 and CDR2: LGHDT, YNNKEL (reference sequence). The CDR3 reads CASSRSGTNEKLFF. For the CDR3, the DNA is TGTGCCAGCAGCAGGAGTGGCACTAATGAAAAACTGTTTTTT.

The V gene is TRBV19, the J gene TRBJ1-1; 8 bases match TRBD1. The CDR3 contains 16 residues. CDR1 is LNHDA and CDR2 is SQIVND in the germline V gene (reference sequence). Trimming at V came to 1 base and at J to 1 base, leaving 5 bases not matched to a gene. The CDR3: CASSIGTGRKNTEAFF. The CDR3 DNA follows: TGTGCCAGTAGTATAGGGACAGGGCGTAAGAACACTGAAGCTTTCTTT. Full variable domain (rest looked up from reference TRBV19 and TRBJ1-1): DGGITQSPKYLFRKEGQNVTLSCEQNLNHDAMYWYRQDPGQGLRLIYYSQIVNDFQKGDIAEGYSVSREKKESFPLTVTSAQKNPTAFYLCASSIGTGRKNTEAFFGQGTRLTVV.

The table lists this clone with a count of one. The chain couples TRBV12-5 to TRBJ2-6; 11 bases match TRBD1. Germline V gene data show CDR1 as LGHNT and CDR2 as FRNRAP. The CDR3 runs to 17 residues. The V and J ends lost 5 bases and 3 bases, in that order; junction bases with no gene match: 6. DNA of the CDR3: TGTGCTAGTGGTCATGGACAGGGGGCGTATGGGGCCAACGTCCTGACTTTC. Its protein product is CASGHGQGAYGANVLTF.

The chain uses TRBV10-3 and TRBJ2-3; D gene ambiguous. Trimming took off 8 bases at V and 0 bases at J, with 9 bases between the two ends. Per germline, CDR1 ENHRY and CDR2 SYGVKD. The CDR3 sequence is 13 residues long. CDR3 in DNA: TGTGCCATCTACGTTACTAGCACAGATACGCAGTATTTT. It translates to CAIYVTSTDTQYF.

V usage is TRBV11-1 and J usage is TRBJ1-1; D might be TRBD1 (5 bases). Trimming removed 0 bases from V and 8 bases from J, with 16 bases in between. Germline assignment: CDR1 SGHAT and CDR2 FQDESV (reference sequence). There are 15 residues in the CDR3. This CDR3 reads CASSLALSTGIEAFF. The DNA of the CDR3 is TGTGCCAGCAGCTTAGCCCTGAGTACAGGCATAGAAGCTTTCTTT. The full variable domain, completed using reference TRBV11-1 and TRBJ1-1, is EAEVAQSPRYKITEKSQAVAFWCDPISGHATLYWYRQILGQGPELLVQFQDESVVDDSQLPKDRFSAERLKGVDSTLKIQPAELGDSAMYLCASSLALSTGIEAFFGQGTRLTVV.

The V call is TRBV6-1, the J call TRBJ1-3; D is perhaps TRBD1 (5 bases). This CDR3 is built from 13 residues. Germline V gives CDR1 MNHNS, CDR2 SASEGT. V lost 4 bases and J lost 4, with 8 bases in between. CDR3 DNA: TGTGCCAGCAGTGTCCGACAGGGAAACACCATATATTTT. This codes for CASSVRQGNTIYF.

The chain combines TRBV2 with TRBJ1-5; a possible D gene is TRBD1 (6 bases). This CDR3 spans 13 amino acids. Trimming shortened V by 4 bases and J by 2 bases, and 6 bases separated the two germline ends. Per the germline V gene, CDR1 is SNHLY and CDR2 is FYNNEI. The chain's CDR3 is CASSGQGNQPQHF. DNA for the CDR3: TGTGCCAGCAGTGGACAGGGCAATCAGCCCCAGCATTTT.

The CDR3 coding sequence is TGTGCCAGCAGCCTCGGGACTAGCGGGGCTGATACGCAGTATTTT. Protein product: CASSLGTSGADTQYF. V is TRBV6-5 and J is TRBJ2-3, with 13 bases aligning to TRBD2. J was trimmed by 6 bases and V by 6 bases; bases with no gene match: 6. Germline CDR1 is MNHEY and CDR2 is SVGAGI. CDR3 length equals 15 residues.

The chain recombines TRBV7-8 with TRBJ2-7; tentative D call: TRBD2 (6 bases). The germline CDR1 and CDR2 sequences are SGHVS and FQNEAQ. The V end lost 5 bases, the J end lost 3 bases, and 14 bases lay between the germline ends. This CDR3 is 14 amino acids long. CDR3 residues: CASSRGLLDYEQYF. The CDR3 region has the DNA TGTGCCAGCAGCCGGGGACTGTTAGACTACGAGCAGTACTTC.

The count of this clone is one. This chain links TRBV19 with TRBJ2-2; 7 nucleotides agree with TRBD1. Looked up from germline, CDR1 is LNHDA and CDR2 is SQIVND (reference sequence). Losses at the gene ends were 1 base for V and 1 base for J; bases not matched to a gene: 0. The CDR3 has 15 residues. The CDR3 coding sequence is TGTGCCAGTAGTATAGGGACAGGGAACACCGGGGAGCTGTTTTTT. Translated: CASSIGTGNTGELFF.

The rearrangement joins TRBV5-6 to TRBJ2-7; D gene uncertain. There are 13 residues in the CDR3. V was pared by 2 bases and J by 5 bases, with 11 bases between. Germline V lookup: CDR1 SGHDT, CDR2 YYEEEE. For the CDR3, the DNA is TGTGCCAGCAGCTTAAGCGTTTCCCACGAGCAGTACTTC. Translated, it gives CASSLSVSHEQYF. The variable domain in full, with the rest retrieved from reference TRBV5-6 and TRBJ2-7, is DAGVTQSPTHLIKTRGQQVTLRCSPKSGHDTVSWYQQALGQGPQFIFQYYEEEERQRGNFPDRFSGHQFPNYSSELNVNALLLGDSALYLCASSLSVSHEQYFGPGTRLTVT.